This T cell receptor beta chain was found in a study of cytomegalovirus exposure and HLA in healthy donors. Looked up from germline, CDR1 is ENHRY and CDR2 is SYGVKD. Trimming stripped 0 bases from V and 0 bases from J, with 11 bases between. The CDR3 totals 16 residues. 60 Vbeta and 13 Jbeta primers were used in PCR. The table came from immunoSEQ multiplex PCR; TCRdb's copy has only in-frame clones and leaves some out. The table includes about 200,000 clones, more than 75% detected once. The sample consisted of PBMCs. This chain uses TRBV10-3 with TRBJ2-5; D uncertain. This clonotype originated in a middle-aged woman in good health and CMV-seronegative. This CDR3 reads CAISESDKNYQETQYF. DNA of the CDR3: TGTGCCATCAGTGAGTCCGACAAGAATTACCAAGAGACCCAGTACTTC.